This T cell receptor (beta chain) was obtained from a study of tumor-infiltrating lymphocytes in oesophageal squamous cell carcinoma. A single record per CDR3 protein comes from TCRdb applying MiXCR to the PCR reads. The sample shows approximately 14,000 distinct CDR3 sequences, approximately 50% of them seen only once. The CDR3 extends over 14 amino acids. The V gene's germline CDR1 is MNHEY and CDR2 SMNVEV (reference sequence). With 2 bases removed from V and 5 bases from J, the gap between germline ends came to 12 bases. The chain has TRBV27 and TRBJ1-2; maybe TRBD1 (5 bases). The TCR was taken from a male donor with esophageal squamous cell carcinoma. The sequenced sample consisted of esophageal tumor tissue. This CDR3 reads CASSLGGGMYGYTF. Here the CDR3 DNA reads TGTGCCAGCAGTTTAGGGGGTGGGATGTATGGCTACACCTTC.